This TCR beta chain was sequenced for a study of siplizumab effects on memory and regulatory T cells (dated by TCRdb to the late 2010s). Context from the whole study: The study looked at the effect of siplizumab, an anti-CD2 antibody, on alloreactive T-cell subsets in allogeneic mixed lymphocyte reactions made from human PBMCs. The research as a whole found: Siplizumab significantly reduced the cumulative frequency of alloreactive sequences traceable to unstimulated CD4+ memory T cells. Sequences below about 10^-5 frequency were poorly captured, so only a minor fraction of alloreactive clones could be mapped to unstimulated subsets. No functional confirmation was obtained for the suppressive function of proliferating Tregs from siplizumab cultures. Compared with memory T cells, unstimulated naive T cells appeared more diverse, and naive cells seemed to make a substantial contribution to the alloresponse. Among mappable alloreactive CD4+ clones, the Treg-derived fraction averaged approximately 69% with siplizumab versus 26.9% in control reactions. A naive or memory phenotype could not be assigned to roughly 80-95% of proliferating CD4+ or CD8+ clones.

Including cysteine and phenylalanine, the CDR3 has 15 amino acids. The kept DNA is CDR3 alone, 45 bases in frame from the first base. The CDR1 and CDR2 encoded by the germline V gene (reference sequence) are MNHNY and SVGAGI. Clipping removes 5 bases from V and 3 bases from J, with 7 as the unmatched junction base count. Receptor amplification or capture employed the immunoSEQ multiplex PCR assay. Approximately 93,000 TCR templates per sample were assayed by the deep sequencing platform. Genomic DNA extracted from sorted T cells was the material used for TCRbeta CDR3 sequencing. The original methods were these. The R programming language was used for the clonal analysis of the TCRbeta CDR3 data. Alloreactive CD4+ and CD8+ clones were defined by comparing unstimulated samples with post-reaction CFSE-low samples. Alloreactive CD4+ clones were assigned to regulatory or non-regulatory origin by matching sequences to sorted unstimulated Treg and non-Treg repertoires. The table was pulled from immuneACCESS by TCRdb, which kept in-frame rearrangements only. Such tables lose some clones; where checked, under half of the loss comes from unresolved V genes, and the rest has no known cause. D and trimming were read from the DNA, whereas the V and J calls and clone size are those reported in that table. This sample is represented by tens of thousands of clones; about 94% of them were singletons. The top ten hold roughly 0.3% of the sample.

Sorted unstimulated T cells and proliferating T cells recovered from mixed lymphocyte reactions were subjected to TCRbeta CDR3 sequencing. Fresh whole blood from 9 to 11 HLA-typed healthy donors was used as the source from which PBMCs were isolated. To map where alloreactive clones came from, unstimulated CD4+ non-regulatory T cells were FACS-sorted. In regard to this clone: Its binding antigen is unknown. No much larger clonotype is one base removed from it; base qualities were not supplied.

This clonotype originated in a human donor in good health. What was sequenced was non-Treg CD4+ T cells sorted from blood. The intended sense of this specimen's cell subset or site label: FACS-sorted unstimulated CD4+ non-regulatory T cells. Recombination joined TRBV6-6 with TRBJ2-3, with 8 middle bases fitting TRBD2. The CDR3 region has the sequence CASSGVAGGTDTQYF. The bases are TGTGCCAGCAGTGGGGTGGCGGGGGGTACAGATACGCAGTATTTT.